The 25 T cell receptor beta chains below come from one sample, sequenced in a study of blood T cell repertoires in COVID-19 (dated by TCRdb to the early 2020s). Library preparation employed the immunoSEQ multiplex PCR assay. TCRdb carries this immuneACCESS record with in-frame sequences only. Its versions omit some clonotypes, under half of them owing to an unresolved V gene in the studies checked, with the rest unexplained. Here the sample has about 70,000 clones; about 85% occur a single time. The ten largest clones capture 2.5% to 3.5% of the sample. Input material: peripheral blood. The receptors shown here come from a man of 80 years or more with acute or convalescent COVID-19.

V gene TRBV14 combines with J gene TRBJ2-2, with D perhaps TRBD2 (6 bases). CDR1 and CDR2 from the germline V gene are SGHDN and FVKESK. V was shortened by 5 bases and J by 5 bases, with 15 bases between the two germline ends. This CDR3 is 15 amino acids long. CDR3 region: CASSSPGLRTGELFF. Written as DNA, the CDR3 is TGTGCCAGCAGCTCGCCGGGACTGAGAACCGGGGAGCTGTTTTTT.

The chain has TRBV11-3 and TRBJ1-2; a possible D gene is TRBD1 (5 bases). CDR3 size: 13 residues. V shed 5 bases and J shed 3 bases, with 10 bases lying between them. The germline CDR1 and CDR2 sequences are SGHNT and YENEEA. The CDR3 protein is CASSLDTHYGYTF. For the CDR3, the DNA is TGTGCCAGCAGCCTGGACACTCACTATGGCTACACCTTC.

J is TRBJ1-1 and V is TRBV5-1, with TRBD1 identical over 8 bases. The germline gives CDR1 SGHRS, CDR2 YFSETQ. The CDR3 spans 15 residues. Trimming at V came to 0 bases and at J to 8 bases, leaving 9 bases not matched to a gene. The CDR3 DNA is TGCGCCAGCAGCTTGGACGGACAGGGCGTCGCGGAAGCTTTCTTT. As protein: CASSLDGQGVAEAFF.

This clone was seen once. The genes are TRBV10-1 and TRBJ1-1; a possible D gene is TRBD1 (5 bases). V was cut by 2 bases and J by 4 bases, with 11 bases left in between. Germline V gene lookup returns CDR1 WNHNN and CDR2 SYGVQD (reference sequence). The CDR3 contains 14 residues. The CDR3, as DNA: TGCGCCAGCAGTGAGGGCGGGACGGCCACTGAAGCTTTCTTT. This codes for CASSEGGTATEAFF.

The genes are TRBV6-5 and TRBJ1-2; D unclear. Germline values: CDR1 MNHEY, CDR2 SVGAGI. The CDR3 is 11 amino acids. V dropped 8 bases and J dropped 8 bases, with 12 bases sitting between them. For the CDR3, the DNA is TGTGCCAGCGCCGAGAAGATAGGCTACACCTTC. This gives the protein CASAEKIGYTF.

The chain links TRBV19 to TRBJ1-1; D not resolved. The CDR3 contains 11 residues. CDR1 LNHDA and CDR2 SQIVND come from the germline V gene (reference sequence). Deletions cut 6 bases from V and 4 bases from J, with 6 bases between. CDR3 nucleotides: TGTGCCAGTAGCCAGGCCACTGAAGCTTTCTTT. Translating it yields CASSQATEAFF.

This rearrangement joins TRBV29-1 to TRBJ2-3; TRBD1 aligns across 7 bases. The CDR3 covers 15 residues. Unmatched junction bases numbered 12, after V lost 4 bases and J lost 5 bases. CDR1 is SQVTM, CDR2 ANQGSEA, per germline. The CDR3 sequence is CSVASSRDRGDTQYF. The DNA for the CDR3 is TGCAGCGTTGCATCGTCCCGGGACAGAGGAGATACGCAGTATTTT.

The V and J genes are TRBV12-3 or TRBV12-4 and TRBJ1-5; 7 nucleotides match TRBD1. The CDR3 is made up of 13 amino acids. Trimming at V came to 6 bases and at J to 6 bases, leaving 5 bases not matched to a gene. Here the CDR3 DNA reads TGTGCCAGCAGAGCGACAGGGTTTCAGCCCCAGCATTTT. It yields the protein CASRATGFQPQHF.

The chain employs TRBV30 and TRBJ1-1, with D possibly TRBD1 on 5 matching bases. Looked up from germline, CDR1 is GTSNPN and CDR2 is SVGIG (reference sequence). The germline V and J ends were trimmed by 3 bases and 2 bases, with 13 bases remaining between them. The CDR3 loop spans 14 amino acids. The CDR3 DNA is TGTGCCTGGAGGGGGGGACGGGCCAACACTGAAGCTTTCTTT. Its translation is CAWRGGRANTEAFF.

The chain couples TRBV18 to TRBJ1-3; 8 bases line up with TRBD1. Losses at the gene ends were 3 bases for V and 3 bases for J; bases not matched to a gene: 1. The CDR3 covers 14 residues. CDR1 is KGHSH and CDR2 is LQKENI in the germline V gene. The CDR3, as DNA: TGTGCCAGCTCACCCAGGGGGCTTGGAAACACCATATATTTT. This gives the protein CASSPRGLGNTIYF.

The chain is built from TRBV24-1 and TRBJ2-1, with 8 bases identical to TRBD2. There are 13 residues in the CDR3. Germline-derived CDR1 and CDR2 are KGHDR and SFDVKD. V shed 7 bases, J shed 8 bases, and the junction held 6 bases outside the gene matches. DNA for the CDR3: TGTGCCACCAGGGGACTAGACGGGGATGAGCAGTTCTTC. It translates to CATRGLDGDEQFF.

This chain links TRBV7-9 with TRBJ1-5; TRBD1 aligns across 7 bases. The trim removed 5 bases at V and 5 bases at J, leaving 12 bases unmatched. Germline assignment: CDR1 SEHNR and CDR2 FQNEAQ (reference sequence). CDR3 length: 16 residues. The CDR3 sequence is CASSLGQEAVDQPQHF. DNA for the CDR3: TGTGCCAGCAGCCTAGGACAGGAAGCAGTAGATCAGCCCCAGCATTTT.

CDR3 amino acids: CASRGPSGRSSYEQYF. Written as DNA, the CDR3 is TGTGCCAGCAGGGGCCCCAGCGGGAGGTCCTCCTACGAGCAGTACTTC. This rearrangement joins TRBV28 to TRBJ2-7; 9 bases fit TRBD2. After removal of 6 bases from V and 0 bases from J, the junction contained 9 bases not matched to a gene. CDR1 and CDR2 from the germline V gene are MDHEN and SYDVKM. The CDR3 runs 16 residues.

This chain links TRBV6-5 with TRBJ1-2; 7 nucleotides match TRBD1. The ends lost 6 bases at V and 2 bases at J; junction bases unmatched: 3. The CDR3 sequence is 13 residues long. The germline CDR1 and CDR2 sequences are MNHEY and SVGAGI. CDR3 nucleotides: TGTGCCAGCAGGGTACAGGGGAACTATGGCTACACCTTC. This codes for CASRVQGNYGYTF.

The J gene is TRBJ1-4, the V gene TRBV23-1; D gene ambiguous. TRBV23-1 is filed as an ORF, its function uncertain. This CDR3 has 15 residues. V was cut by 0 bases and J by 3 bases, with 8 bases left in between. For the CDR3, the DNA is TGCGCCAGCAGTCAATCGAGGCTACCTAATGAAAAACTGTTTTTT. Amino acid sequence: CASSQSRLPNEKLFF.

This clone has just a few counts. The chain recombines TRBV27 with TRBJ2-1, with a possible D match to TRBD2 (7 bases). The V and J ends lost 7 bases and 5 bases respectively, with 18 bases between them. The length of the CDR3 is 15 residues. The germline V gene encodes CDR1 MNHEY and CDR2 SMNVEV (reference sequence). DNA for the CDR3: TGTGCCAGCAAGGGGGGAGGGCCTACCAACAATGAGCAGTTCTTC. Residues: CASKGGGPTNNEQFF.

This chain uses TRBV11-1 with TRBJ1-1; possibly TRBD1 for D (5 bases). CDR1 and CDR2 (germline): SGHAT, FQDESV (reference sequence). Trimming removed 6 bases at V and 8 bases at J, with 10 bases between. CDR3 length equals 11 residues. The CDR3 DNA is TGTGCCAGCAGTCGGGGGATCGAAGCTTTCTTT. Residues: CASSRGIEAFF.

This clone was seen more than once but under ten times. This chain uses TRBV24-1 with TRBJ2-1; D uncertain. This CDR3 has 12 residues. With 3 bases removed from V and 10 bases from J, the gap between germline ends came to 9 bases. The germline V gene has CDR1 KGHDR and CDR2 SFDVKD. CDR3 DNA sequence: TGTGCCACCAGTGATCAGCGTTGGGAGCAGTTCTTC. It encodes CATSDQRWEQFF.

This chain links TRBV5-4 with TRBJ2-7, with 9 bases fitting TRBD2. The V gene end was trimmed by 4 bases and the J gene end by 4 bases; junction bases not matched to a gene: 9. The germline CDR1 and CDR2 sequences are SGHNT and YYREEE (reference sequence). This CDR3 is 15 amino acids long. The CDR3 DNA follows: TGTGCCAGCAGCGTAGTAGCGGGAGCCGTTTACGAGCAGTACTTC. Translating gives CASSVVAGAVYEQYF. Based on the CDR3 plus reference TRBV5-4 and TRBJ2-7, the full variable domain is ETGVTQSPTHLIKTRGQQVTLRCSSQSGHNTVSWYQQALGQGPQFIFQYYREEENGRGNFPPRFSGLQFPNYSSELNVNALELDDSALYLCASSVVAGAVYEQYFGPGTRLTVT.

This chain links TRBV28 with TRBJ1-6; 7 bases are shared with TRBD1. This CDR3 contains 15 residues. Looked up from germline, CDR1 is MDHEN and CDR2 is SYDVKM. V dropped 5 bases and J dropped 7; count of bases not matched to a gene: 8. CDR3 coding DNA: TGTGCCAGCAGTGCCCCGACAGGGAACAATTCACCCCTCCACTTT. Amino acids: CASSAPTGNNSPLHF. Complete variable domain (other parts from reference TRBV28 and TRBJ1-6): DVKVTQSSRYLVKRTGEKVFLECVQDMDHENMFWYRQDPGLGLRLIYFSYDVKMKEKGDIPEGYSVSREKKERFSLILESASTNQTSMYLCASSAPTGNNSPLHFGNGTRLTVT.

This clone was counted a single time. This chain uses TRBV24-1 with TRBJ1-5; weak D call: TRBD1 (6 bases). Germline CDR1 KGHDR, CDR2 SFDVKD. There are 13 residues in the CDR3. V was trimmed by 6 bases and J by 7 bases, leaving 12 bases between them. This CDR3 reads CATSSQGGQPQHF. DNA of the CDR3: TGTGCCACCAGTTCACAGGGTGGGCAGCCCCAGCATTTT.

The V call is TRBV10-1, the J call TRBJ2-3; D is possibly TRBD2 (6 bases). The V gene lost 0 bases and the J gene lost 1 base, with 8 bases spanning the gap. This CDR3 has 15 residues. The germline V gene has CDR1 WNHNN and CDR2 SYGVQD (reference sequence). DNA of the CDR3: TGCGCCAGCAGTGAGTCGATAGCGGGCACAGATACGCAGTATTTT. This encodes CASSESIAGTDTQYF.

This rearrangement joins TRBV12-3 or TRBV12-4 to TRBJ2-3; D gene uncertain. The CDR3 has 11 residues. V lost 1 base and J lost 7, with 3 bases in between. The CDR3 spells CASSLDNTQYF. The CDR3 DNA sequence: TGTGCCAGCAGTTTAGACAATACGCAGTATTTT.

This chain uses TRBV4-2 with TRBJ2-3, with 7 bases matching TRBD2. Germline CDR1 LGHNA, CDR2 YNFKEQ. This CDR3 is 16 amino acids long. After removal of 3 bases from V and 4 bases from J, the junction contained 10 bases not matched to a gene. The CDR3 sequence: CASSHDTGGGADTQYF. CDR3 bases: TGTGCCAGCAGCCATGATACCGGTGGGGGGGCAGATACGCAGTATTTT.

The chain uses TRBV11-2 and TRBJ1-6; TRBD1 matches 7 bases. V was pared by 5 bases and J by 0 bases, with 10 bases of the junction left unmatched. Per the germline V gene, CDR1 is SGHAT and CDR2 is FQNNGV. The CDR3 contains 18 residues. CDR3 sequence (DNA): TGTGCCAGCAGCCACAGGGGTGCCTTTAGCTCCTATAATTCACCCCTCCACTTT. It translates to CASSHRGAFSSYNSPLHF.